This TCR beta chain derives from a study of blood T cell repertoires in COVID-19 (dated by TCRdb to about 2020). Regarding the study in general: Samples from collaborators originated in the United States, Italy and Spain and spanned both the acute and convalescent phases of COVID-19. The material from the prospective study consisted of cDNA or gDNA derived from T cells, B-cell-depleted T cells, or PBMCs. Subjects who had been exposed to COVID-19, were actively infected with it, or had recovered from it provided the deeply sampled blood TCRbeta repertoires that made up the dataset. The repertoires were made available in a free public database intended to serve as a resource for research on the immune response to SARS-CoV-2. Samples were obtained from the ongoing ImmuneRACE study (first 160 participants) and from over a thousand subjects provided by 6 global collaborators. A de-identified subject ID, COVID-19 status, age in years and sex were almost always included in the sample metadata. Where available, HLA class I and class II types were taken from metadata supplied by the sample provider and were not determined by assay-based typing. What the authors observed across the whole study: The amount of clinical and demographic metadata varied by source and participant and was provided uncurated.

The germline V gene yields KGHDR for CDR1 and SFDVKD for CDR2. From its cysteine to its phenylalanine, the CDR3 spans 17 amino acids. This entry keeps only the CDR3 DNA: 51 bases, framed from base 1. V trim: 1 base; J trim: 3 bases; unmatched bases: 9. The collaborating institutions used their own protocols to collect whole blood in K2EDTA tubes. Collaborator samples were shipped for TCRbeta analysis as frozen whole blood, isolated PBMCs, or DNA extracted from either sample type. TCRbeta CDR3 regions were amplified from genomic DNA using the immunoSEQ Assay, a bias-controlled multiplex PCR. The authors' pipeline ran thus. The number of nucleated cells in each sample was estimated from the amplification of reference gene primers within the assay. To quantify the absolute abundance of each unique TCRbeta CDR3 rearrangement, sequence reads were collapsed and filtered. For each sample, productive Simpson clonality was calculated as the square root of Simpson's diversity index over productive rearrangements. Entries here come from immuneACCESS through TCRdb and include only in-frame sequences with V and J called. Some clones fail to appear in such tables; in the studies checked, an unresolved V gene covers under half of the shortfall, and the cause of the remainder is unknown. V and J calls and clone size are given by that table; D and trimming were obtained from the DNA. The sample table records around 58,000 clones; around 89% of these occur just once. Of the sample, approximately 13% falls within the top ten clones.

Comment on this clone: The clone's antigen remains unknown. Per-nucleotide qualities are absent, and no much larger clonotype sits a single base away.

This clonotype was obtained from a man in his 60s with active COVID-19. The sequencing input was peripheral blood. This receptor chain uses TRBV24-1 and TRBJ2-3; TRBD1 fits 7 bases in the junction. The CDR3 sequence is CATSDLGGKDATDTQYF. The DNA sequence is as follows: TGTGCCACCAGTGATTTAGGGGGCAAGGATGCTACAGATACGCAGTATTTT.